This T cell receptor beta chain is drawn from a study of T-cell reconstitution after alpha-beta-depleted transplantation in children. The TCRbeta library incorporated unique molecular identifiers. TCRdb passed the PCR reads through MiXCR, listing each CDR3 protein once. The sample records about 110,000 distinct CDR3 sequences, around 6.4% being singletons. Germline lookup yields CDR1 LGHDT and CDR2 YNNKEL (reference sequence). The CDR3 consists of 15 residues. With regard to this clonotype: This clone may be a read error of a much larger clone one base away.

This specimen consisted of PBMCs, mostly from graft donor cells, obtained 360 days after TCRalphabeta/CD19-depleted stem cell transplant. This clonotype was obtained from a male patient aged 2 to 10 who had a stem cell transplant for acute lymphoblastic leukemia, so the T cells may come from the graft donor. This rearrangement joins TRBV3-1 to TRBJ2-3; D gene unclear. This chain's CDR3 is CASSQDNPPTDTEYF. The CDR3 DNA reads TGTGCCAGCAGCCAAGATAATCCACCAACGGATACGGAGTATTTT.